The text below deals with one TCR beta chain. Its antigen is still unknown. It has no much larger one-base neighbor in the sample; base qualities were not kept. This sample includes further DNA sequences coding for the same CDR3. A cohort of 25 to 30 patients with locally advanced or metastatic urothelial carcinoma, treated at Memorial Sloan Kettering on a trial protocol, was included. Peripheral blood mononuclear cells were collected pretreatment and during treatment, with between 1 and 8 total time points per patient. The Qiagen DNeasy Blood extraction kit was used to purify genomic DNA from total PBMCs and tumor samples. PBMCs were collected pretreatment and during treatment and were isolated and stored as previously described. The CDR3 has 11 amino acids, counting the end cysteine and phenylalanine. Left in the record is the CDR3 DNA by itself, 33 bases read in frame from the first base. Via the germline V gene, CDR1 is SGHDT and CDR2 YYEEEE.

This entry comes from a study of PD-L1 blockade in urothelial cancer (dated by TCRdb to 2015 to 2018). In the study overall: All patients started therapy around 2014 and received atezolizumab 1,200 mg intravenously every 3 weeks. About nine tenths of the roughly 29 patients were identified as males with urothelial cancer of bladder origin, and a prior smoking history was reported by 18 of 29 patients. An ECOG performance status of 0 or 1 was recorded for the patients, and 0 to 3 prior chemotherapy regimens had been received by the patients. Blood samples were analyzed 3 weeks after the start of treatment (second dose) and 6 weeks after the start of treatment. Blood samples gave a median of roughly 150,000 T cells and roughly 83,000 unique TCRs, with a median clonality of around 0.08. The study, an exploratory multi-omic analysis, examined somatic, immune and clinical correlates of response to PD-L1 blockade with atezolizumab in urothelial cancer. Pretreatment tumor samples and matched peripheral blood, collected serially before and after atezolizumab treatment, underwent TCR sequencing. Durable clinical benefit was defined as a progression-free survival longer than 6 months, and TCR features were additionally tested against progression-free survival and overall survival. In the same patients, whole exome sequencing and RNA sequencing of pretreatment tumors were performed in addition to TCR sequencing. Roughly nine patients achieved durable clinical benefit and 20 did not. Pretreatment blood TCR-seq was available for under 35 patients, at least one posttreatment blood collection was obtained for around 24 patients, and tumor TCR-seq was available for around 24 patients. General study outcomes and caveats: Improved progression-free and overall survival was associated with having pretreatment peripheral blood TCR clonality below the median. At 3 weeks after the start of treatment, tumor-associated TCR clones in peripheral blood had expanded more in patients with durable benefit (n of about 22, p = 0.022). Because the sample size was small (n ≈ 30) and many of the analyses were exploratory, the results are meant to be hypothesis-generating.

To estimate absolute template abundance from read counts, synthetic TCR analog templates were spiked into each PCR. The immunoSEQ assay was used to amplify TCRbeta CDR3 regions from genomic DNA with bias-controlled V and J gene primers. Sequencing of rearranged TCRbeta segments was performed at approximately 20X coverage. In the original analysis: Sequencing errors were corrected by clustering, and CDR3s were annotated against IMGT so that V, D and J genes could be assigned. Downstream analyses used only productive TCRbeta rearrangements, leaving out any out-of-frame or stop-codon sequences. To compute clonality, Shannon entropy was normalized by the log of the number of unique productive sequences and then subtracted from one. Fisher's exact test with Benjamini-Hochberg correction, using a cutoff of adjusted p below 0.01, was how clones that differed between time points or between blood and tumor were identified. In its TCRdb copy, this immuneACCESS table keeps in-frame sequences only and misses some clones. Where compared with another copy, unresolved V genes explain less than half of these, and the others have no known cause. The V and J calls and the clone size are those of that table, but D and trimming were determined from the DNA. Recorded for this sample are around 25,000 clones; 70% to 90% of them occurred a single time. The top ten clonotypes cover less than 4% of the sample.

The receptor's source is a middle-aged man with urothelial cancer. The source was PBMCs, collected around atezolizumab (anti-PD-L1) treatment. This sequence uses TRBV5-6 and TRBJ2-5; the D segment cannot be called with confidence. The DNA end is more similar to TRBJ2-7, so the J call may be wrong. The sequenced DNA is TGTGCCAGCAGCTTTTCCTACGAGCAGTACTTC. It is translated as CASSFSYEQYF.